This TCR beta chain came from a study of tumor-infiltrating lymphocytes in primary liver carcinoma. On the study more broadly: Stage T1-T3 N0M0 and a size of about 4.2 to 11 cm characterized the tumors. General study results and limits: For tumor-adjacent and tumor-blood pairs, overlap was less than that seen for tumor region pairs.

Germline assignment: CDR1 SGHVS and CDR2 FQNEAQ. The CDR3 has 15 residues. The authors made TCR beta cDNA from 500 to 600 ng total RNA with a constant-region primer. Researchers made the TCR beta libraries by running three nested multiplex PCR rounds with slightly modified ARM-PCR. Researchers ran the first two PCR rounds for approximately 10 cycles each with TRBV1-TRBV30 forward primers and a C-beta reverse primer. TCRdb reanalysed the multiplex PCR reads using MiXCR and keeps one entry per CDR3 protein. The profile shows about 50,000 distinct CDR3 sequences, about 77% of them singletons. This clonotype was picked up one time. No antigen is known for it. The CDR3 end shows no conserved phenylalanine or tryptophan, and so a read error is likely. Investigators took RNA and DNA out together from approximately 22-30 mg of unsorted bulk tissue. Tumors were each sampled at five separate regions.

The origin of this receptor is a man aged 35 to 55 with primary liver carcinoma and hepatitis B virus infection. The chain employs TRBV7-8 and TRBJ2-2; a weak D match, TRBD1 (8 bases). The sequenced sample was liver tumor tissue from sampling region 5. The sample's subset: tumor region T5, tumor centre. The CDR3 reads CASSRTGGGPGELFL. Here the CDR3 DNA reads TGTGCAAGCAGCCGTACAGGGGGGGGTCCCGGGGAGCTGTTTCTT.